This T cell receptor beta chain was identified in a study of T cell changes during pregnancy in multiple sclerosis. This clone was picked up one time. Sequencing was performed with immunoSEQ multiplex PCR; in TCRdb, only in-frame clones are kept and a portion is missing. The table records about 34,000 clones, around nine tenths of them present only once. The CDR3 has 14 residues. Trimming at V came to 0 bases and at J to 8 bases, leaving 8 bases not matched to a gene. Germline assignment: CDR1 SGHDT and CDR2 YYEEEE. The chain is built from TRBV5-6 and TRBJ2-7; 7 bases are shared with TRBD1. The sequenced sample was CD8+ T cells from peripheral blood mononuclear cells, obtained in the second trimester of pregnancy. This clonotype originated in a female donor with multiple sclerosis, enrolled in a pregnancy study. The DNA for the CDR3 is TGTGCCAGCAGCTTGGAAGGGGGCAGGATCCAGCAGTACTTC. It translates to CASSLEGGRIQQYF.